Listed here are 6 T cell receptor beta chains from one sample, sequenced in a study of T cell responses to AZD1222 COVID-19 vaccine. The repertoire was sequenced with immunoSEQ multiplex PCR; TCRdb's copy has only in-frame clones and lacks some. This repertoire shows approximately 190,000 clones, around 94% found once; its top ten account for about 3.6%. The sample consisted of peripheral blood, taken 28 days after the second dose of the MenACWY control vaccine. All receptors derive from an adult who received the MenACWY meningococcal vaccine as a control.

The rearrangement links TRBV7-2 to TRBJ2-6; TRBD1 matches 9 bases. J lost 2 bases, V lost 4 bases, and 6 bases had no gene match. Germline CDR1 and CDR2: SGHTA and FQGNSA. CDR3 length: 17 residues. CDR3 nucleotide sequence: TGTGCCAGCAGCTCCAGGGACAGGGTAACTGGGGCCAACGTCCTGACTTTC. It is translated as CASSSRDRVTGANVLTF.

This clone was observed a single time. The genes are TRBV28 and TRBJ1-5, with a tentative D call TRBD1 (5 bases). Germline lookup yields CDR1 MDHEN and CDR2 SYDVKM. The CDR3 is 14 amino acids. Trimming left V 6 bases short and J 2 bases short, with 11 bases between. CDR3 sequence (DNA): TGTGCCAGCAGGGAGGGGCCGGGCAATCAGCCCCAGCATTTT. It translates to CASREGPGNQPQHF.

The rearrangement uses TRBV5-1 and TRBJ1-2; D unclear. Between the trimmed V and J ends, which lost 4 bases and 2 bases, there was a span of 6 bases. The CDR3 has 12 amino acids. Germline V gene data show CDR1 as SGHRS and CDR2 as YFSETQ. DNA for the CDR3: TGCGCCAGCAGCCTTATGAACTATGGCTACACCTTC. It translates to CASSLMNYGYTF.

The J gene is TRBJ1-1, the V gene TRBV9, with D maybe TRBD1 (6 bases). This CDR3 has 14 residues. From germline, CDR1 is SGDLS and CDR2 YYNGEE. Trimming shortened V by 3 bases and J by 7 bases, and 16 bases separated the two germline ends. The DNA of the CDR3 is TGTGCCAGCAGCGCGTTTGACAGACAGGATGAAGCTTTCTTT. Its protein is CASSAFDRQDEAFF.

This sequence joins TRBV5-5 and TRBJ1-6; D ambiguous. Trimming took 1 base from V and 9 from J, leaving 14 bases between them. Germline CDR1 and CDR2: SGHKS and YYEKEE (reference sequence). The CDR3 spans 15 residues. The CDR3 coding sequence is TGTGCCAGCAGCTTGACTGACCCTACAGCTTCACCCCTCCACTTT. Translation gives CASSLTDPTASPLHF.

The chain is built from TRBV25-1 and TRBJ1-2, with TRBD1 as a possible D gene (6 bases). The length of the CDR3 is 15 residues. Germline values: CDR1 MGHDK, CDR2 SYGVNS. Between the trimmed V and J ends, which lost 2 bases and 2 bases, there was a span of 12 bases. The CDR3 DNA reads as TGTGCCAGCAGTGAAGGTCGGGGGCTAAACTATGGCTACACCTTC. Its protein product is CASSEGRGLNYGYTF.